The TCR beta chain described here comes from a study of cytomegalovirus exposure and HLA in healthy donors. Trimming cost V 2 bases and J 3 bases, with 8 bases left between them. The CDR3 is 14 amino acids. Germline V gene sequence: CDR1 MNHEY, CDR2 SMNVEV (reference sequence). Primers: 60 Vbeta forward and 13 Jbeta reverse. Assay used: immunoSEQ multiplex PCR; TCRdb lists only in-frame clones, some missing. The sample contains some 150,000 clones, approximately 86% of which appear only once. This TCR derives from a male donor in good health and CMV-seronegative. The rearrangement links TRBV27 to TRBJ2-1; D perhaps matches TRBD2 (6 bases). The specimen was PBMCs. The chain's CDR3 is CASSLQDYYNEQFF. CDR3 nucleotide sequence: TGTGCCAGCAGTTTACAGGACTACTACAATGAGCAGTTCTTC.